These T cell receptor beta chains were read from a single sample in a study of early T cells in non-severe SARS-CoV-2 infection. In TCRdb, the 5' RACE reads were re-called with MiXCR into one record per CDR3 protein. The data show 81,000 or so distinct CDR3 sequences, about an eighth seen once. Sequencing used whole blood. Receptors were obtained from an adult who was a healthcare worker with PCR-confirmed SARS-CoV-2 infection or an uninfected control (not recorded which). Each CDR3 is given with its conserved first and last residue. A D gene is named only where the DNA matches it firmly. Clone size, where shown, is once, few, many, or a class for clones that have expanded.

>.|TRBJ1-1|TRBV24-1|.|13
CATSVGTNTEAFF
TGTGCCACCAGTGTCGGGACCAACACTGAAGCTTTCTTT
>.|TRBJ2-1|TRBV7-6|TRBD2|17
CASSLAGTSGSYNEQFF
TGTGCCAGCAGCTTAGCCGGGACTAGCGGTTCCTACAATGAGCAGTTCTTC
>many|TRBJ2-5|TRBV20-1|.|14
CSARVGLGIETQYF
TGCAGTGCTAGGGTGGGACTGGGGATTGAAACCCAGTACTTC
>.|TRBJ2-1|TRBV11-2|TRBD1|15
CASSLGQGALNEQFF
TGTGCCAGCAGCTTAGGACAGGGGGCGTTAAATGAGCAGTTCTTC
>few|TRBJ1-6|TRBV10-3|TRBD1|17
CAISESTGGGYNSPLHF
TGTGCCATCAGTGAGTCGACAGGGGGCGGATATAATTCACCCCTCCACTTT
>.|TRBJ2-7|TRBV11-2|.|11
CASSPLNEQYF
TGTGCCAGCAGCCCCCTAAACGAGCAGTACTTC
>.|TRBJ2-1|TRBV7-9|TRBD2|17
CASSFTSGGKGIGEQFF
TGTGCCAGCAGCTTTACTAGCGGAGGGAAAGGAATTGGTGAGCAGTTCTTC
>few|TRBJ2-2|TRBV15|.|12
CATSRADGELFF
TGTGCCACCAGCAGGGCTGACGGGGAGCTGTTTTTT
>many|TRBJ2-3|TRBV6-1|TRBD2|17
CASSDLAGGPRLDTQYF
TGTGCCAGCAGTGACCTAGCGGGAGGGCCCCGACTAGATACGCAGTATTTT
>.|TRBJ1-2|TRBV2|TRBD1|16
CASSLDRGRVNYGYTF
TGTGCCAGCAGTCTGGACAGGGGTCGGGTAAACTATGGCTACACCTTC
>.|TRBJ2-1|TRBV28|.|15
CASSPLALKLDEQFF
TGTGCCAGCAGTCCACTAGCCCTTAAGCTGGATGAGCAGTTCTTC